This entry features one T cell receptor (beta chain) sequence. Antigen specificity is unknown. These data belong to a study of cytomegalovirus exposure and HLA in healthy donors. Background on the study: There were around 390 genotyped donors. Of these, 81% fell in the genetic ancestry cluster associated with self-reported Caucasian donors. Study outcomes and limitations: The study dropped some indistinguishable V segments, TRBV6-2 and TRBV6-3 among them. The listing of 150 to 200 TCR beta chains classed them as cytomegalovirus-associated.

Donors sampled were nominally healthy, though unrecorded immune exposures were likely. 13 Jbeta primers and 60 Vbeta primers were used for the PCR. Data came from immunoSEQ multiplex PCR; TCRdb stores just in-frame clones and leaves some out. The sample lists 240,000 or so clones; about 80% were seen once. The V and J ends lost 3 bases and 5 bases respectively, with 8 bases between them. The CDR3 runs 12 residues. The germline V gene encodes CDR1 LNHDA and CDR2 SQIVND (reference sequence). What was sequenced was PBMCs. V gene TRBV19 combines with J gene TRBJ2-7; D is perhaps TRBD2 (5 bases). The source is a woman aged 60-70 years in good health and CMV-seropositive. The CDR3 is CASSIPGNEQYF. DNA of the CDR3: TGTGCCAGTAGTATTCCCGGGAACGAGCAGTACTTC.